This T cell receptor beta chain is from a study of identical twins. General study findings and limits: Twin pairs' shared out-of-frame alpha sequences were enriched in low generation probability. Cord blood beta clonotypes present at high abundance carried fewer insertions; no such pattern appeared in memory repertoires. Zero-insertion results could be subject to partial confounding by invariant MAIT and iNKT cells.

A universal primer site was created by template switching, with the cDNA bearing unique molecular identifiers. In TCRdb, the 5' RACE reads were re-called with MiXCR into one record per CDR3 protein. This table has more than 400,000 distinct CDR3 sequences, approximately 14% appearing once. There are 13 residues in the CDR3. CDR1 and CDR2 from the germline V gene are LGHNA and YNFKEQ. Trimming took 6 bases from V and 5 from J; bases not matched to a gene: 6. This clonotype has only a few counts. Its antigen remains unknown. These data were also reused for a study on yellow fever vaccine responses in identical twins.

The sequence was collected from a woman younger than 30 in good health. This chain links TRBV4-2 with TRBJ2-5; TRBD1 matches at 7 bases. The sequenced material came from CD4+ T cells sorted from blood. In DNA form, the CDR3 reads TGTGCCAGCAGAGGGCCCAGGGGGGAGACCCAGTACTTC. Translated: CASRGPRGETQYF.